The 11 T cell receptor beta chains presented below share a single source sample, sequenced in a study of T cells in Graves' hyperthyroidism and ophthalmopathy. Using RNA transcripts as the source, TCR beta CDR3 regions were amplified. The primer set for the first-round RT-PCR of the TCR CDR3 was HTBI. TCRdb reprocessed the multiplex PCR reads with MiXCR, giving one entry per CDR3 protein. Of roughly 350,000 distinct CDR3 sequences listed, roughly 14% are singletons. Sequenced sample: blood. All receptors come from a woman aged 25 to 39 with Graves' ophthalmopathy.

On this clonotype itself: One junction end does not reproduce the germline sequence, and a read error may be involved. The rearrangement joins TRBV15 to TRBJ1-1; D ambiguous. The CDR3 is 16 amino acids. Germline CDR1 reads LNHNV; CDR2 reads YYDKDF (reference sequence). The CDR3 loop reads CATGHGRGAGATEALF. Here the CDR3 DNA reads TGTGCCACCGGCCATGGGCGGGGAGCTGGCGCCACTGAAGCTCTCTTT.

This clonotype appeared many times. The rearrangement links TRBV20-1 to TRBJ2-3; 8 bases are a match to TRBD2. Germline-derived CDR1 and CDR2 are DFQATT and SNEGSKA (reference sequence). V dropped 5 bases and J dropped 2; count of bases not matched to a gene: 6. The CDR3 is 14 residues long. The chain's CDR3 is CSAYRGGLTDTQYF. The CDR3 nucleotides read TGCAGTGCTTACCGGGGGGGCCTCACAGATACGCAGTATTTT.

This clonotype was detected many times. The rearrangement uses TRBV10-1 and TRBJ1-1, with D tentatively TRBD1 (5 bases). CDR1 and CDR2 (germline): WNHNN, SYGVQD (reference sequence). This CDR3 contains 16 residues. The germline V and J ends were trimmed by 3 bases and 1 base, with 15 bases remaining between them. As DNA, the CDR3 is TGCGCCAGCAGTGATAAGGTTGGGGGGGGGAACACTGAAGCTTTCTTT. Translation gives CASSDKVGGGNTEAFF.

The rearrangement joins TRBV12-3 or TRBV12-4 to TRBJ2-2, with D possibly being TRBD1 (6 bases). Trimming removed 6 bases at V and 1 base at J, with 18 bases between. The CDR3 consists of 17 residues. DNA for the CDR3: TGTGCCAGCAGAACAGCCCCAGGGGTCAAGAACACCGGGGAGCTGTTTTTT. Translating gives CASRTAPGVKNTGELFF.

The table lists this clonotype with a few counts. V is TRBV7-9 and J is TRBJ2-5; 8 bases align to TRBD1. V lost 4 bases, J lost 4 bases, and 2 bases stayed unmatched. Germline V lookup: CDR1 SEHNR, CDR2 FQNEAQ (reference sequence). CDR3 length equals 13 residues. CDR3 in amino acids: CASSSRGRETQYF. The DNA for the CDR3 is TGTGCCAGCAGCTCCAGGGGGCGAGAGACCCAGTACTTC.

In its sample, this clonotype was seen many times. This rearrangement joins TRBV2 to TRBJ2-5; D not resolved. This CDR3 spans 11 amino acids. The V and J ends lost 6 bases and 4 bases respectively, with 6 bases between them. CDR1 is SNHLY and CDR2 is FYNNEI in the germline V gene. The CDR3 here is CASSWGETQYF. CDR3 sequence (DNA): TGTGCCAGCAGCTGGGGAGAGACCCAGTACTTC. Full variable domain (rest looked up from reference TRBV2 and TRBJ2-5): EPEVTQTPSHQVTQMGQEVILRCVPISNHLYFYWYRQILGQKVEFLVSFYNNEISEKSEIFDDQFSVERPDGSNFTLKIRSTKLEDSAMYFCASSWGETQYFGPGTRLLVL.

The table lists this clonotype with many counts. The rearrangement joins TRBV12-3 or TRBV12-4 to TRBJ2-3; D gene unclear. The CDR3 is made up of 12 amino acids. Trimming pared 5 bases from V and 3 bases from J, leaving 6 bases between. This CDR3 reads CASSGGTDTQYF. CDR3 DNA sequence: TGTGCCAGCAGTGGTGGGACAGATACGCAGTATTTT.

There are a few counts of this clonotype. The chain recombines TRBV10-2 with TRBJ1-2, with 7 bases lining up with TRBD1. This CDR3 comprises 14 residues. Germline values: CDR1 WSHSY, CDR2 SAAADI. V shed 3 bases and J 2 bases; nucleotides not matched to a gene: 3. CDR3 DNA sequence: TGCGCCAGCAGTGACAGGGGGGTCAACTATGGCTACACCTTC. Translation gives CASSDRGVNYGYTF.

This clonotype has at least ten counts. The CDR3 spells CASSEEGLGNQPQHF. CDR3 DNA sequence: TGTGCCAGCAGTGAAGAGGGGTTGGGCAATCAGCCCCAGCATTTT. The V call is TRBV2, the J call TRBJ1-5; maybe TRBD1 (5 bases). The CDR3 runs 15 residues. CDR1 and CDR2 (germline): SNHLY, FYNNEI. V gave up 1 base and J gave up 2 bases, with 9 bases separating them.

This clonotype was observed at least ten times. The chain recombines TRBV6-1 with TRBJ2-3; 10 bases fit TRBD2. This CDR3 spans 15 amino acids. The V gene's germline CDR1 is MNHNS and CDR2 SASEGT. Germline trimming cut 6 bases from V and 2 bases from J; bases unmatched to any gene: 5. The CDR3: CASSLLAGDTDTQYF. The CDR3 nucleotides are TGTGCCAGCAGCCTTCTAGCGGGGGACACAGATACGCAGTATTTT.

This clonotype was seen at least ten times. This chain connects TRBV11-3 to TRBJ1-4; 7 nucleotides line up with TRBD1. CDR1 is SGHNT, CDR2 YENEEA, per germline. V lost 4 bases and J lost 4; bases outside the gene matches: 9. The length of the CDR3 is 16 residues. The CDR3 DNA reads TGTGCCAGCAGCTCGAGGCTGGGACAGCATAATGAAAAACTGTTTTTT. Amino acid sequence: CASSSRLGQHNEKLFF.